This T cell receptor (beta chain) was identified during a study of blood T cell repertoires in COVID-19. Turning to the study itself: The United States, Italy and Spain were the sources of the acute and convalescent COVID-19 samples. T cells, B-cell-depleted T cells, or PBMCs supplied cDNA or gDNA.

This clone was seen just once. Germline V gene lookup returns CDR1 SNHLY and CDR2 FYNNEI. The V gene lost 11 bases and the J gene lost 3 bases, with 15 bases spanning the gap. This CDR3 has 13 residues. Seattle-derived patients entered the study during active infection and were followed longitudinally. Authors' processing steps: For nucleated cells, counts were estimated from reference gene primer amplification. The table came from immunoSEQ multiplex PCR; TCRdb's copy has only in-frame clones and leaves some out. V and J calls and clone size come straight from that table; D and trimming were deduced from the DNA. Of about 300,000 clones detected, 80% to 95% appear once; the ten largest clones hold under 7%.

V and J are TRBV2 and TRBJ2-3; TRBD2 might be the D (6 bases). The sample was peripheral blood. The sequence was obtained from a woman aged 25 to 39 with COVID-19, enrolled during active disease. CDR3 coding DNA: TGTGCCGGAAGTAGCGGATTGACAGATACGCAGTATTTT. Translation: CAGSSGLTDTQYF.